These T cell receptor beta chains were read from a single sample in a study of neoadjuvant anti-PD-1 for oral cavity cancer. Clones were sequenced by immunoSEQ multiplex PCR, and TCRdb holds only the in-frame ones, with some missing. The sample contains 60,000 to 75,000 clones, around 88% of which appear only once. The sample was PBMCs, taken before nivolumab (anti-PD-1) treatment. The source is a person aged 40 to 85 with oral cavity squamous cell carcinoma. CDR3s include the opening cysteine and the closing phenylalanine or tryptophan.

V gene	CDR3 protein
TRBV6-1	CASSEYAVSTEAFF
TRBV7-9	CASRPGHDYEQYF
TRBV4-2	CASSPRQGGTGNEQFF
TRBV5-1	CASSVGDRSNQPQHF
TRBV7-9	CASSPRDTQYF
TRBV27	CASSLRLGLQPQHF
TRBV7-3	CASSLMGDNEQFF
TRBV19	CASRTGGAGSPLHF
TRBV19	CASSVLNSGNTIYF
TRBV13	CASSSLSLAVSFTGELFF
TRBV25-1	CASSGLREPGTEAFF
TRBV6-1	CASIGQLEAFF
TRBV19	CASRGYSNQPQHF
TRBV12-5	CASGLWGANQPQHF
TRBV28	CASSLGAVGGNEQFF
TRBV5-1	CASSLVPYEQYF
TRBV11-1	CASSLEVGGRPYNEQFF
TRBV4-1	CASSQETQGGKYGYTF
TRBV2	CASIGVGETQYF
TRBV19	CASSIGDRAVNEKLFF
TRBV5-1	CASSLEASSNEQFF
TRBV6-1	CASSAGVATDTQYF
TRBV2	CASSEMYFPGRNGETQYF
TRBV5-1	CASILAGTDTQYF
TRBV4-1	CASSQTRLAIHEQYF
TRBV30	CAWRGRGEMEAFF
TRBV5-4	CASSLAGASGAEAFF
TRBV5-1	CASSLQQGGGTDTQYF
TRBV7-9	CASSLTWRQPSSYNEQFF
TRBV6-1	CASSADRDQPQHF
TRBV6-5	CASSEIGTGSGAFF
TRBV19	CASSIQQGTLNGYTF
TRBV5-5	CASSPQGSGNTIYF
TRBV28	CASSDRTGANQPQHF
TRBV7-8	CASSLSDQETQYF
TRBV7-9	CASRPTGAPNTEAFF
TRBV18	CASSQTSQETQYF
TRBV29-1	CSVKDWNTEAFF
TRBV6-4	CASSPLAGGSDEQFF
TRBV2	CASSDNGYNNQPQHF
TRBV18	CASSPDRGLDEQYF
TRBV28	CASSFVGRKGEVLF